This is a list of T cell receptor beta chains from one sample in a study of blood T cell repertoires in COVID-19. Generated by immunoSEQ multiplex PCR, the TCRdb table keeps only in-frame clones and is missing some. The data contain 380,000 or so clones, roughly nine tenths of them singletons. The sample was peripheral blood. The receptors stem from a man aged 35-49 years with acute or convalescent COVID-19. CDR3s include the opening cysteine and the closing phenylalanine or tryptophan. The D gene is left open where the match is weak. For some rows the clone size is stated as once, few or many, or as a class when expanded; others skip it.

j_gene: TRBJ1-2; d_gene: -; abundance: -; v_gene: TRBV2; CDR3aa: CASTIQVYGYTF; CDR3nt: TGTGCCAGCACCATACAGGTGTATGGCTACACCTTC
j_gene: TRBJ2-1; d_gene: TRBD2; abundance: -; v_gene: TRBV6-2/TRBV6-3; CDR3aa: CASSFGGRANEQFF; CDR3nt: TGTGCCAGCAGTTTCGGGGGGAGGGCCAATGAGCAGTTCTTC
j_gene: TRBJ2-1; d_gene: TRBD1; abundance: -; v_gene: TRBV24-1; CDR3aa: CATSDFDGAGTGSNEQFF; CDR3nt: TGTGCCACCAGTGATTTCGACGGTGCCGGGACAGGGAGCAATGAGCAGTTCTTC
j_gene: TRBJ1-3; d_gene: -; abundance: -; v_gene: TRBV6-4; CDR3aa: CASSEGEGDFGNTIYF; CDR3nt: TGTGCCAGCAGTGAAGGGGAAGGGGATTTTGGAAACACCATATATTTT
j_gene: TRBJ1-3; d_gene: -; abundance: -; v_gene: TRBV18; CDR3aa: CASSPGQGNTIYF; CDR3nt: TGTGCCAGCTCACCAGGCCAGGGGAACACCATATATTTT
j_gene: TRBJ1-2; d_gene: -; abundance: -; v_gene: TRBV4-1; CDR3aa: CASSHLSAGDQGYTF; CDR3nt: TGCGCCAGCAGCCACTTAAGCGCAGGGGATCAGGGCTACACCTTC
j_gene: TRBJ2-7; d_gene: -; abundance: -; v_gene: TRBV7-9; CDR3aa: CASSPDNSYEQYF; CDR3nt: TGTGCCAGCAGCCCAGACAACTCCTACGAGCAGTACTTC
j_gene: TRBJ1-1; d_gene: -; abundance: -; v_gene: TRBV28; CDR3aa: CASSSTGLGTEAFF; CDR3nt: TGTGCCAGCAGTTCCACTGGGCTGGGCACTGAAGCTTTCTTT
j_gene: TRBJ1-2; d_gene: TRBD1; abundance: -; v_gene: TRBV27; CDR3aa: CASSQNRGYGYTF; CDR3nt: TGTGCCAGCAGTCAGAACAGGGGCTATGGCTACACCTTC
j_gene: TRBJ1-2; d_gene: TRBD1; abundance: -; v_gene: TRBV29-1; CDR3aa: CSVEEIPGGRIIYGYTF; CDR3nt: TGCAGCGTTGAAGAAATACCAGGGGGCCGAATAATCTATGGCTACACCTTC
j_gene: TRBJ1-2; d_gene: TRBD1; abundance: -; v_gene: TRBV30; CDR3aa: CAWSDRGPGYGYTF; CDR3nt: TGTGCCTGGAGTGACAGGGGTCCTGGCTATGGCTACACCTTC
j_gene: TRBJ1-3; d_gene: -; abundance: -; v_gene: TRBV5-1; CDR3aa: CASSLDSHSGNTIYF; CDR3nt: TGCGCCAGCAGCTTGGATAGCCACTCTGGAAACACCATATATTTT
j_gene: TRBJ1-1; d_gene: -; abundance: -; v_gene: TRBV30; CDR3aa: CAWSQGLNTEAFF; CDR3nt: TGTGCCTGGAGTCAGGGGTTGAACACTGAAGCTTTCTTT
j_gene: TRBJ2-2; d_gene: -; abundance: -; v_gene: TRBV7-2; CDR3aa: CASSSLLSGTGELFF; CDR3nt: TGTGCCAGCAGCTCCCTATTGAGCGGCACCGGGGAGCTGTTTTTT
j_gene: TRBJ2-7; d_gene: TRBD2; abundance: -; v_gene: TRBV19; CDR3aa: CASKWVASAGPYEQYF; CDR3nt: TGTGCCAGTAAATGGGTGGCATCAGCGGGGCCCTACGAGCAGTACTTC
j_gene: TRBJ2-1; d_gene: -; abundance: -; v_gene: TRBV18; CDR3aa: CASSRQAHEQFF; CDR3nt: TGTGCCAGCTCACGCCAGGCTCATGAGCAGTTCTTC
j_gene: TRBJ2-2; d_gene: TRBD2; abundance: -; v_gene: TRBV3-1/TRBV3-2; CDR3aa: CASSQERLAGFTGELFF; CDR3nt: TGTGCCAGCAGCCAAGAGAGACTAGCGGGATTCACCGGGGAGCTGTTTTTT
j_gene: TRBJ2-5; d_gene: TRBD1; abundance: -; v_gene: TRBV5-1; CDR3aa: CASSLPGGASLETQYF; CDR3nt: TGCGCCAGCAGCTTGCCAGGGGGCGCCTCTTTAGAGACCCAGTACTTC
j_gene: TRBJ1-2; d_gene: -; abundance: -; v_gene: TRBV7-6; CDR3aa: CASSLAATEGYTF; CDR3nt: TGTGCCAGCAGCTTAGCGGCCACAGAAGGCTACACCTTC
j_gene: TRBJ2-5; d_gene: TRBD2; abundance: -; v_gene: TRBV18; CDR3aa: CASSPLERELGETQYF; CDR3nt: TGTGCCAGCTCACCACTTGAGCGGGAGTTGGGAGAGACCCAGTACTTC
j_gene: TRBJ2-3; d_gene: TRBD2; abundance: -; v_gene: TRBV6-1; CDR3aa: CASSEISGSTDTQYF; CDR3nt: TGTGCCAGCAGTGAAATTAGCGGGAGCACAGATACGCAGTATTTT
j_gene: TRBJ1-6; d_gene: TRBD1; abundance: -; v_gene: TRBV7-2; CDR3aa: CASSLEGAANSPLHF; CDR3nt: TGTGCCAGCAGCTTAGAGGGGGCAGCTAATTCACCCCTCCACTTT
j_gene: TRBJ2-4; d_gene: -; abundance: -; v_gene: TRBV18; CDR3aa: CASSSVQGPAAKNIQYF; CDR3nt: TGTGCCAGCTCATCAGTACAGGGCCCAGCAGCCAAAAACATTCAGTACTTC
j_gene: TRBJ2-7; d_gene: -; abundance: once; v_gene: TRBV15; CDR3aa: CATSRRQSYEQYF; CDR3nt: TGTGCCACCAGCAGGAGGCAGTCCTACGAGCAGTACTTC
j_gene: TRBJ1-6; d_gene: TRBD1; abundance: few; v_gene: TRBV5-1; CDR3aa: CASSPRQGSPLHF; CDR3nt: TGCGCCAGCAGCCCCCGACAGGGATCACCCCTCCACTTT
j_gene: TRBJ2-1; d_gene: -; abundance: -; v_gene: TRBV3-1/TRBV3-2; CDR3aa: CASSKLRTTHNEQFF; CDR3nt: TGTGCCAGCAGTAAACTGAGGACTACCCACAATGAGCAGTTCTTC
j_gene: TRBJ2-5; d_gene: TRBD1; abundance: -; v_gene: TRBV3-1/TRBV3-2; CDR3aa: CASSQVDRGQYF; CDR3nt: TGTGCCAGCAGCCAAGTAGACAGGGGCCAGTACTTC
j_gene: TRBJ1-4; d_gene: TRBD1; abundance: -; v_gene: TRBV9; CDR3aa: CASSSDGTGGEKLFF; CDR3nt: TGTGCCAGCAGCTCGGACGGGACAGGGGGTGAAAAACTGTTTTTT
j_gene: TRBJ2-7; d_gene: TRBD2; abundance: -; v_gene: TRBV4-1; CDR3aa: CASSSGTSSSYEQYF; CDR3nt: TGCGCCAGCAGTTCCGGGACTAGCAGTTCCTACGAGCAGTACTTC
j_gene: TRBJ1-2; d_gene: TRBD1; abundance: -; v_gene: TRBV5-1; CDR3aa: CASSLGQGANYGYTF; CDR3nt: TGCGCCAGCAGCTTGGGACAGGGAGCTAACTATGGCTACACCTTC
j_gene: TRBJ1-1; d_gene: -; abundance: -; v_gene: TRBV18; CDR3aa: CASSPPSRNTEAFF; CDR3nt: TGTGCCAGCTCACCACCGTCCAGGAACACTGAAGCTTTCTTT
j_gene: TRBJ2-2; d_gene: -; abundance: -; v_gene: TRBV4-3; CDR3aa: CASSQVGLNTGELFF; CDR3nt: TGCGCCAGCAGCCAAGTTGGGCTGAACACCGGGGAGCTGTTTTTT
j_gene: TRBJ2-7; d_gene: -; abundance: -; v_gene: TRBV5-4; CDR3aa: CASSPSLSGQSLSYEQYF; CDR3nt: TGTGCCAGCAGCCCCTCCTTATCCGGACAGTCCCTCTCCTACGAGCAGTACTTC
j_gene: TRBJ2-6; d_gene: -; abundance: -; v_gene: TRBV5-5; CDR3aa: CASSLIPPGSGANVLTF; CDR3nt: TGTGCCAGCAGCTTGATACCCCCAGGCTCTGGGGCCAACGTCCTGACTTTC
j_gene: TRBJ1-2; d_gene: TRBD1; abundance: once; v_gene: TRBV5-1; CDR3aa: CASSPATGGPYGYTF; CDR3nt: TGCGCCAGCAGCCCCGCAACAGGGGGGCCCTATGGCTACACCTTC
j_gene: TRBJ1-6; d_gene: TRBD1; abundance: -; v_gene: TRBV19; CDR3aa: CASSTTGDNSPLHF; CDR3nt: TGTGCCAGCTCAACGACAGGGGATAATTCACCCCTCCACTTT
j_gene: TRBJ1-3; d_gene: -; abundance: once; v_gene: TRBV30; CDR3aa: CAWRDQGLIGNTIYF; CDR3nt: TGTGCCTGGAGAGACCAGGGGTTAATAGGAAACACCATATATTTT
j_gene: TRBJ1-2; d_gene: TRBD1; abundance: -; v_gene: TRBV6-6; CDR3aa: CASSFGTGPTFCTF; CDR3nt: TGTGCCAGCAGTTTTGGGACAGGCCCAACTTTTTGCACCTTC
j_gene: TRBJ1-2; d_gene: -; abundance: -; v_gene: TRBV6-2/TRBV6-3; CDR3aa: CASSYGRGLYGYTF; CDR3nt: TGTGCCAGCAGTTACGGTCGGGGTCTCTATGGCTACACCTTC
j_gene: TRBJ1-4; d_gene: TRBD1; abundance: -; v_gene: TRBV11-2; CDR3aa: CASSLYGTGGEKLFF; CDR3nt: TGTGCCAGCAGCTTATATGGGACAGGGGGAGAAAAACTGTTTTTT
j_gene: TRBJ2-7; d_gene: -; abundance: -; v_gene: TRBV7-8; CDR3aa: CASSHLEGNSYEQYF; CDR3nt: TGTGCCAGCAGCCACCTCGAGGGTAACTCCTACGAGCAGTACTTC
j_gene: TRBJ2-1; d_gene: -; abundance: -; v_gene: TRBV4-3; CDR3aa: CASSPQVGVYNEQFF; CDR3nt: TGCGCCAGCAGCCCCCAGGTCGGGGTCTACAATGAGCAGTTCTTC
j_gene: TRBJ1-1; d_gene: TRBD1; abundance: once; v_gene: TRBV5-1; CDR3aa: CASSFGDRVNTEAFF; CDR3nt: TGCGCCAGCAGCTTCGGGGACAGGGTGAACACTGAAGCTTTCTTT
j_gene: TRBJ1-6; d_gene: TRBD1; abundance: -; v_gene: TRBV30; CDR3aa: CASGQGNSPLHF; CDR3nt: TGTGCTTCAGGACAGGGGAACTCACCCCTCCACTTT
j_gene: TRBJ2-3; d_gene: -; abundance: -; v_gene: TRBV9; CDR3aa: CASSVGGHTDTQYF; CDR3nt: TGTGCCAGCAGCGTCGGGGGGCACACAGATACGCAGTATTTT
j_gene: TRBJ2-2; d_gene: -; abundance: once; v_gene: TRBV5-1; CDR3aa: CASSLAAGSGGELFF; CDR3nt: TGCGCCAGCAGCTTGGCTGCCGGATCCGGGGGGGAGCTGTTTTTT
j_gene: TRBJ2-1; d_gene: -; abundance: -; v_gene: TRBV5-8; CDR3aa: CASSVVIRVGRGNEQFF; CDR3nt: TGTGCCAGCAGCGTTGTTATCCGGGTCGGACGGGGCAATGAGCAGTTCTTC
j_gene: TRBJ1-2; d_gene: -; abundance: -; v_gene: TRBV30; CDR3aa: CAWSVSDGYTF; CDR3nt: TGTGCCTGGAGTGTTTCGGATGGCTACACCTTC
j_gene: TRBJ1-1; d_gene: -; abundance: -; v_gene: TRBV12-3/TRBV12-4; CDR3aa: CASNPGPGTEAFF; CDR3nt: TGTGCCAGCAATCCTGGGCCGGGAACTGAAGCTTTCTTT